This T cell receptor (beta chain) was identified in a study of blood T cell repertoires in COVID-19. Study background: T cells, B-cell-depleted T cells, or PBMCs provided the cDNA or gDNA that served as material.

CDR1 and CDR2 from the germline V gene are LGHNA and YNFKEQ. This CDR3 is built from 16 residues. V was clipped by 0 bases and J by 1 base, with 7 bases between them. Sequenced by immunoSEQ multiplex PCR; TCRdb stores in-frame clones only, minus some. Of some 350,000 clones listed, around 92% were seen once; the top ten hold 3%. The V and J genes are TRBV4-2 and TRBJ2-6, with a tentative D call TRBD1 (6 bases). This TCR came from a woman aged 25 to 39 with COVID-19, enrolled during active disease. Sequenced input: peripheral blood. As DNA, the CDR3 is TGTGCCAGCAGCCAAGAACAGGGTTCTGGGGCCAACGTCCTGACTTTC. This codes for CASSQEQGSGANVLTF.